These T cell receptor beta chains were read from a single sample in a study of cytomegalovirus exposure and HLA in healthy donors. Generated by immunoSEQ multiplex PCR, the TCRdb table keeps only in-frame clones and is missing some. This sample has 150,000 to 200,000 clones, with around 81% found just once. Material: PBMCs. These receptors came from a young man in good health and CMV-seronegative. Each CDR3 is given with its conserved first and last residue. Fields, in order: CDR3 protein, V gene, J gene.

CDR3 protein: CASSFSGNEKLFF; V gene: TRBV11-1; J gene: TRBJ1-4
CDR3 protein: CASGTAYGYTF; V gene: TRBV28; J gene: TRBJ1-2
CDR3 protein: CASSSGLTNEKLFF; V gene: TRBV5-4; J gene: TRBJ1-4
CDR3 protein: CASRTGGMDTGELFF; V gene: TRBV19; J gene: TRBJ2-2
CDR3 protein: CASSEASSGGLNEQFF; V gene: TRBV6-1; J gene: TRBJ2-1
CDR3 protein: CASSSRLAEETQYF; V gene: TRBV7-9; J gene: TRBJ2-5
CDR3 protein: CASSFGQGEIIGTEAFF; V gene: TRBV9; J gene: TRBJ1-1
CDR3 protein: CASSDAVLLRLDQETQYF; V gene: TRBV6-4; J gene: TRBJ2-5
CDR3 protein: CASIRDTYNNEQFF; V gene: TRBV5-8; J gene: TRBJ2-1
CDR3 protein: CASSPPGTSGRENEQFF; V gene: TRBV14; J gene: TRBJ2-1
CDR3 protein: CASSYHSGTEAFF; V gene: TRBV6-5; J gene: TRBJ1-1
CDR3 protein: CAWSVRVGQLTYEQYF; V gene: TRBV30; J gene: TRBJ2-7
CDR3 protein: CASSQDFSGGLLETQYF; V gene: TRBV4-3; J gene: TRBJ2-5
CDR3 protein: CASSNNRDRQQETQYF; V gene: TRBV18; J gene: TRBJ2-5
CDR3 protein: CASSLAVAVSYNEQFF; V gene: TRBV11-2; J gene: TRBJ2-1
CDR3 protein: CASSLDTVLEAFF; V gene: TRBV5-4; J gene: TRBJ1-1
CDR3 protein: CATFGTSGSKETQYF; V gene: TRBV7-6; J gene: TRBJ2-5
CDR3 protein: CASSQGRQGSYEQYF; V gene: TRBV4-3; J gene: TRBJ2-7
CDR3 protein: CASSPAQGLGEKLFF; V gene: TRBV18; J gene: TRBJ1-4
CDR3 protein: CASSLGASVGAYEQYF; V gene: TRBV7-8; J gene: TRBJ2-7
CDR3 protein: CASSRSTSLETQYF; V gene: TRBV5-4; J gene: TRBJ2-5
CDR3 protein: CSVARGLAAIQETQYF; V gene: TRBV29-1; J gene: TRBJ2-5
CDR3 protein: CASSQRGQGGVNEKLFF; V gene: TRBV4-3; J gene: TRBJ1-4
CDR3 protein: CASSLGRVISYNEQFF; V gene: TRBV7-9; J gene: TRBJ2-1
CDR3 protein: CATQVGQGGNEQYF; V gene: TRBV5-1; J gene: TRBJ2-7
CDR3 protein: CASSYRDSYEQYF; V gene: TRBV6-6; J gene: .
CDR3 protein: CASSQGLGEKLFF; V gene: TRBV18; J gene: TRBJ1-4
CDR3 protein: CASSQGFGGRAYNEQFF; V gene: TRBV4-1; J gene: TRBJ2-1
CDR3 protein: CASSFSGELFF; V gene: TRBV6-5; J gene: TRBJ2-2
CDR3 protein: CASSVLLNTGELFF; V gene: TRBV9; J gene: TRBJ2-2
CDR3 protein: CAISEGEWAYEQYF; V gene: TRBV10-3; J gene: TRBJ2-7
CDR3 protein: CASSLVPSTDTQYF; V gene: TRBV27; J gene: TRBJ2-3
CDR3 protein: CASSLERSNYGYTF; V gene: TRBV5-5; J gene: TRBJ1-2
CDR3 protein: CASSPQGRGSVDTQYF; V gene: TRBV9; J gene: TRBJ2-3
CDR3 protein: CASSHHMADSYEQYF; V gene: TRBV7-9; J gene: TRBJ2-7